These T cell receptor beta chains were read from a single sample in a study of T cell responses to AZD1222 COVID-19 vaccine. The method was immunoSEQ multiplex PCR; TCRdb's version includes in-frame clones alone and lacks a portion of them. The data contain about 200,000 clones, around nine tenths of them singletons. The sample consisted of peripheral blood, taken 28 days after the second dose of the MenACWY control vaccine. Receptors were obtained from an adult who received the MenACWY meningococcal vaccine as a control. Each CDR3 is given with its conserved first and last residue. D genes are given only for firm matches. Size tells how often a clone was seen (once, few, many) or the class of an expanded clone, and some rows leave it out.

TRBJ1-1	-	TRBD1	TRBV19	CASSIDPRQGRNTEAFF	TGTGCCAGTAGTATAGACCCTCGACAGGGAAGGAACACTGAAGCTTTCTTT
TRBJ2-7	-	TRBD2	TRBV7-2	CASSLRLAPYEQYF	TGTGCCAGCAGCTTAAGACTAGCCCCCTACGAGCAGTACTTC
TRBJ1-1	-	-	TRBV30	CAWGHRINTEAFF	TGTGCCTGGGGCCACAGGATTAACACTGAAGCTTTCTTT
TRBJ2-5	-	TRBD2	TRBV6-4	CARLAGVGMETQYF	TGTGCCAGACTAGCGGGAGTTGGGATGGAGACCCAGTACTTC
TRBJ2-1	-	-	TRBV6-6	CASSYSRVYNEQFF	TGTGCCAGCAGTTACTCGAGGGTATACAATGAGCAGTTCTTC
TRBJ2-3	-	-	TRBV10-3	CAISAQGPDTQYF	TGTGCCATCAGTGCCCAGGGCCCAGATACGCAGTATTTT
TRBJ1-6	-	-	TRBV19	CASSMGRGSVLPLHF	TGTGCCAGTAGTATGGGACGGGGGTCCGTCCTACCCCTCCACTTT
TRBJ2-1	-	-	TRBV11-2	CASSLDQAESGEQFF	TGTGCCAGCAGCTTAGATCAGGCGGAGTCCGGTGAGCAGTTCTTC
TRBJ2-5	-	-	TRBV30	CAWSVGGGGQETQYF	TGTGCCTGGAGTGTGGGAGGGGGCGGACAAGAGACCCAGTACTTC
TRBJ2-2	-	-	TRBV4-2	CASSQDSKENTGELFF	TGTGCCAGCAGCCAAGATAGCAAGGAGAACACCGGGGAGCTGTTTTTT
TRBJ1-1	-	-	TRBV6-5	CASSTEGGEAFF	TGTGCCAGCAGTACCGAGGGGGGGGAAGCTTTCTTT
TRBJ1-4	-	-	TRBV7-9	CASSLSQREKLFF	TGTGCCAGCAGCTTAAGCCAAAGGGAAAAACTGTTTTTT
TRBJ2-5	-	-	TRBV7-2	CASSLDVRGATQYF	TGTGCCAGCAGCTTGGATGTTCGGGGTGCGACCCAGTACTTC
TRBJ2-1	-	TRBD2	TRBV27	CASSLSGDYNEQFF	TGTGCCAGCAGTCTTAGCGGGGATTACAATGAGCAGTTCTTC
TRBJ2-7	-	-	TRBV6-5	CASRWQGRYEQYF	TGTGCCAGCCGTTGGCAGGGTAGATACGAGCAGTACTTC
TRBJ1-2	-	-	TRBV19	CASSIDPYNYGYTF	TGTGCCAGTAGTATAGATCCTTATAACTATGGCTACACCTTC
TRBJ2-5	once	-	TRBV11-2	CASSQPGRETQYF	TGTGCCAGCAGCCAGCCGGGGCGGGAGACCCAGTACTTC
TRBJ2-1	-	-	TRBV30	CAWSAESSYNEQFF	TGTGCCTGGAGTGCCGAGAGCTCCTACAATGAGCAGTTCTTC
TRBJ2-2	-	TRBD2	TRBV7-8	CASRGAGREVEGELFF	TGTGCCAGCAGGGGAGCGGGACGGGAGGTGGAAGGGGAGCTGTTTTTT
TRBJ1-1	-	-	TRBV10-3	CAISERSVHTEAFF	TGTGCCATCAGTGAAAGGTCAGTCCACACTGAAGCTTTCTTT
TRBJ1-2	-	-	TRBV7-2	CASSLVPGERYGYTF	TGTGCCAGCAGCTTAGTTCCGGGCGAGAGGTATGGCTACACCTTC
TRBJ1-5	-	TRBD1	TRBV28	CASSLSTGVGQPQHF	TGTGCCAGCAGTTTATCGACAGGGGTTGGACAGCCCCAGCATTTT
TRBJ1-2	-	TRBD1	TRBV12-3/TRBV12-4	CASSNRGGYTF	TGTGCCAGCTCCAACAGGGGAGGCTACACCTTC
TRBJ1-5	-	TRBD1	TRBV7-2	CASSDRGQKQPQHF	TGTGCCAGCAGCGACCGGGGACAGAAGCAGCCCCAGCATTTT
TRBJ1-6	-	-	TRBV5-1	CASSPTGSYNSPLHF	TGCGCCAGCAGCCCGACAGGCTCCTATAATTCACCCCTCCACTTT
TRBJ1-2	-	TRBD1	TRBV5-4	CASSPGQGSYGYTF	TGTGCCAGCAGCCCGGGACAGGGGTCCTATGGCTACACCTTC
TRBJ1-5	-	-	TRBV7-8	CASSLEGGVSNQPQHF	TGTGCCAGCAGCTTAGAGGGAGGGGTGTCCAATCAGCCCCAGCATTTT
TRBJ2-6	-	-	TRBV7-2	CASSLASSPGTAASGANVLTF	TGTGCCAGCAGCTTAGCGTCTTCTCCAGGGACGGCAGCCTCTGGGGCCAACGTCCTGACTTTC
TRBJ1-3	-	-	TRBV12-5	CASGLVIGSGNTIYF	TGTGCTAGTGGTTTGGTAATAGGGTCAGGAAACACCATATATTTT
TRBJ1-5	-	TRBD1	TRBV19	CASSNTNRGLNQPQHF	TGTGCCAGTAGTAACACCAACAGGGGTTTGAATCAGCCCCAGCATTTT
TRBJ2-1	-	TRBD1	TRBV19	CASSILRDRHNEQFF	TGTGCCAGTAGTATTCTTCGGGACAGACACAATGAGCAGTTCTTC
TRBJ2-1	-	-	TRBV19	CASSKGTHSGNEQFF	TGTGCCAGTAGTAAAGGGACTCACAGCGGCAATGAGCAGTTCTTC
TRBJ1-5	-	TRBD1	TRBV19	CASSKGTGSNQPQHF	TGTGCCAGTAGTAAAGGGACAGGCAGCAATCAGCCCCAGCATTTT
TRBJ1-5	-	-	TRBV28	CASSLGVGPQHF	TGTGCCAGCAGTTTAGGGGTAGGGCCCCAGCATTTT
TRBJ2-1	-	-	TRBV7-3	CASSAGQLQFF	TGTGCCAGCAGCGCGGGACAACTACAGTTCTTC
TRBJ2-5	few	-	TRBV19	CASSVDSGRETQYF	TGTGCCAGTAGTGTGGACTCTGGGAGGGAGACCCAGTACTTC
TRBJ2-7	-	TRBD2	TRBV28	CASRRGLAAYEQYF	TGTGCCAGCAGAAGGGGACTAGCTGCCTACGAGCAGTACTTC
TRBJ1-1	-	-	TRBV9	CASSERLGVETEAFF	TGTGCCAGCAGCGAGAGGCTCGGGGTAGAGACTGAAGCTTTCTTT
TRBJ1-6	-	-	TRBV9	CASSRGGSPLHF	TGTGCCAGCAGTAGGGGAGGATCACCCCTCCACTTT
TRBJ1-5	-	-	TRBV6-5	CASSHGNQPQHF	TGTGCCAGCTCGCACGGCAATCAGCCCCAGCATTTT
TRBJ1-2	once	TRBD1	TRBV7-8	CASSRSTGGYANYGYTF	TGTGCCAGCAGCCGGTCGACAGGGGGCTATGCTAACTATGGCTACACCTTC
TRBJ1-5	-	-	TRBV5-1	CASSHGPGGDQPQHF	TGCGCCAGCAGCCACGGACCGGGGGGGGATCAGCCCCAGCATTTT
TRBJ2-3	-	-	TRBV28	CASSRPDTDTQYF	TGTGCCAGCAGCCGACCAGACACAGATACGCAGTATTTT
TRBJ1-2	-	-	TRBV29-1	CSVVGFGYTF	TGCAGCGTTGTCGGGTTCGGCTACACCTTC
TRBJ2-7	-	TRBD2	TRBV7-2	CASSLGGLAAYEQYF	TGTGCCAGCAGCTTAGGGGGACTAGCGGCCTACGAGCAGTACTTC
TRBJ2-1	-	-	TRBV7-9	CASDPRAEQFF	TGTGCCAGCGACCCCAGGGCTGAGCAGTTCTTC
TRBJ1-5	-	TRBD1	TRBV27	CASSPHRGQWIYQPQHF	TGTGCCAGCAGTCCACACAGGGGGCAATGGATCTATCAGCCCCAGCATTTT
TRBJ1-2	-	TRBD1	TRBV4-2	CASSSHGGQGFIYGYTF	TGTGCCAGCAGCTCTCACGGCGGACAGGGCTTTATCTATGGCTACACCTTC
TRBJ1-2	-	-	TRBV19	CASSIDRAGSGYTF	TGTGCCAGTAGTATAGACCGGGCAGGGTCTGGCTACACCTTC
TRBJ2-2	-	TRBD1	TRBV7-9	CASSHPPGGSAGELFF	TGTGCCAGCAGCCACCCCCCAGGGGGCTCGGCCGGGGAGCTGTTTTTT
TRBJ2-3	-	-	TRBV6-5	CASSLNTDTQYF	TGTGCCAGCAGTCTCAACACAGATACGCAGTATTTT
TRBJ2-3	-	-	TRBV5-6	CASGITDTQYF	TGTGCCAGCGGAATAACAGATACGCAGTATTTT
TRBJ2-2	-	TRBD1	TRBV27	CASSLQGSNTGELFF	TGTGCCAGCAGCTTACAGGGGTCGAACACCGGGGAGCTGTTTTTT
TRBJ1-2	-	-	TRBV25-1	CASTQGRGDYGYTF	TGTGCCAGCACTCAGGGTCGTGGCGACTATGGCTACACCTTC
TRBJ1-1	-	-	TRBV28	CASSLGRANTEAFF	TGTGCCAGCAGTTTAGGCAGGGCGAACACTGAAGCTTTCTTT
TRBJ1-6	-	TRBD1	TRBV6-4	CASSPQGGPLHF	TGTGCCAGCAGCCCACAGGGGGGACCCCTCCACTTT
TRBJ2-2	-	-	TRBV6-2/TRBV6-3	CASSNTHGGPGIWELFF	TGTGCCAGCAGTAACACCCATGGCGGGCCGGGGATTTGGGAGCTGTTTTTT
TRBJ1-2	-	-	TRBV5-1	CASSLTRNYGYTF	TGCGCCAGCAGCTTAACACGGAACTATGGCTACACCTTC
TRBJ2-2	-	-	TRBV28	CASSLPATGELFF	TGTGCCAGCAGTTTACCGGCCACCGGGGAGCTGTTTTTT